These T cell receptor beta chains were read from a single sample in a study of T cell responses to AZD1222 COVID-19 vaccine. Some clones are missing from TCRdb's copy, which holds only in-frame ones; the method was immunoSEQ multiplex PCR. The data hold around 100,000 clones, with roughly 88% observed a single time. This sample comprised peripheral blood, obtained on day 0 of AZD1222 vaccination. Receptors were obtained from an adult in good health. CDR3s include the opening cysteine and the closing phenylalanine or tryptophan. A D gene is named only where the DNA matches it firmly. Size tells how often a clone was seen (once, few, many) or the class of an expanded clone, and some rows leave it out.

d_call: .; j_call: TRBJ2-5; v_call: TRBV4-2; clone_size: .; cdr3_length: 12; cdr3_nt: TGTGCCAGCAGCCAAGGTGGAGGGACCCAGTACTTC; cdr3_aa: CASSQGGGTQYF
d_call: TRBD1; j_call: TRBJ2-7; v_call: TRBV9; clone_size: .; cdr3_length: 14; cdr3_nt: TGTGCCAGCAGCGGGGGACAGGGCTCCTACGAGCAGTACTTC; cdr3_aa: CASSGGQGSYEQYF
d_call: TRBD1; j_call: TRBJ2-5; v_call: TRBV5-6; clone_size: .; cdr3_length: 14; cdr3_nt: TGTGCCAGCAGAGTCATCGGGACAGGCGGGACCCAGTACTTC; cdr3_aa: CASRVIGTGGTQYF
d_call: .; j_call: TRBJ1-5; v_call: TRBV12-5; clone_size: .; cdr3_length: 14; cdr3_nt: TGTGCTAGTGGTTTCCTCAGGGCGGCTCAGCCCCAGCATTTT; cdr3_aa: CASGFLRAAQPQHF
d_call: .; j_call: TRBJ1-2; v_call: TRBV4-3; clone_size: .; cdr3_length: 13; cdr3_nt: TGCGCCAGCAGCCAATCAGGCCCCTATGGCTACACCTTC; cdr3_aa: CASSQSGPYGYTF
d_call: .; j_call: TRBJ1-5; v_call: TRBV4-1; clone_size: .; cdr3_length: 15; cdr3_nt: TGCGCCAGCAGCCAAGATCCGGGTAGGGGTCAGCCCCAGCATTTT; cdr3_aa: CASSQDPGRGQPQHF
d_call: TRBD1; j_call: TRBJ2-5; v_call: TRBV12-5; clone_size: .; cdr3_length: 16; cdr3_nt: TGTGCTAGTGGTTTGGGACAGGGATCTGGGAAAGAGACCCAGTACTTC; cdr3_aa: CASGLGQGSGKETQYF
d_call: .; j_call: TRBJ1-1; v_call: TRBV7-2; clone_size: .; cdr3_length: 15; cdr3_nt: TGTGCCAGCACCCAAATGAGAGGGGGGAACACTGAAGCTTTCTTT; cdr3_aa: CASTQMRGGNTEAFF
d_call: .; j_call: TRBJ1-4; v_call: TRBV28; clone_size: .; cdr3_length: 14; cdr3_nt: TGTGCCAGCAGTAACCCGGACGATCCTGAAAAACTGTTTTTT; cdr3_aa: CASSNPDDPEKLFF
d_call: .; j_call: TRBJ1-4; v_call: TRBV18; clone_size: .; cdr3_length: 13; cdr3_nt: TGTGCCAGCTCTCCCGGACGGGTGGAAAAACTGTTTTTT; cdr3_aa: CASSPGRVEKLFF
d_call: .; j_call: TRBJ2-2; v_call: TRBV10-1; clone_size: .; cdr3_length: 13; cdr3_nt: TGCGCCAGCAGTAGTTCGAGCACCGGGGAGCTGTTTTTT; cdr3_aa: CASSSSSTGELFF
d_call: .; j_call: TRBJ2-2; v_call: TRBV9; clone_size: .; cdr3_length: 16; cdr3_nt: TGTGCCAGCAGCGTATTGGGGAGGGGGAATCCCGGGGAGCTGTTTTTT; cdr3_aa: CASSVLGRGNPGELFF
d_call: .; j_call: TRBJ2-3; v_call: TRBV9; clone_size: .; cdr3_length: 21; cdr3_nt: TGTGCCAGCAGCGTAGGAACCCAGGGGTGGGGATACACAATGCGACAAGATACGCAGTATTTT; cdr3_aa: CASSVGTQGWGYTMRQDTQYF
d_call: TRBD2; j_call: TRBJ2-3; v_call: TRBV28; clone_size: .; cdr3_length: 18; cdr3_nt: TGTGCCAGCAGTGGCCCCGGGACTAGCGACTCCTCACCCGATACGCAGTATTTT; cdr3_aa: CASSGPGTSDSSPDTQYF
d_call: .; j_call: TRBJ1-1; v_call: TRBV29-1; clone_size: .; cdr3_length: 16; cdr3_nt: TGCAGCGTTGAAGATCTGTTCGAAGCAGGGGATAGGAAAGCTTTCTTT; cdr3_aa: CSVEDLFEAGDRKAFF
d_call: .; j_call: TRBJ1-3; v_call: TRBV6-5; clone_size: .; cdr3_length: 11; cdr3_nt: TGTGCCACGAGGTCTGGAAACACCATATATTTT; cdr3_aa: CATRSGNTIYF
d_call: .; j_call: TRBJ1-1; v_call: TRBV4-1; clone_size: .; cdr3_length: 14; cdr3_nt: TGCGCCAGCAGCCAAACGACGGGGCCCACTGAAGCTTTCTTT; cdr3_aa: CASSQTTGPTEAFF
d_call: .; j_call: TRBJ1-6; v_call: TRBV7-9; clone_size: .; cdr3_length: 13; cdr3_nt: TGTGCCAGCAGCTTATTGGCTAATTCACCCCTCCACTTT; cdr3_aa: CASSLLANSPLHF
d_call: .; j_call: TRBJ2-1; v_call: TRBV24-1; clone_size: .; cdr3_length: 16; cdr3_nt: TGTGCCACCAGTGATTTGGCCGGGGGAGGACAATCTGGGCAGTTCTTC; cdr3_aa: CATSDLAGGGQSGQFF
d_call: TRBD1; j_call: TRBJ2-2; v_call: TRBV7-2; clone_size: .; cdr3_length: 16; cdr3_nt: TGTGCCAGCAGCTGGGGACAGGCCGTGGGGACCGGGGAGCTGTTTTTT; cdr3_aa: CASSWGQAVGTGELFF
d_call: TRBD1; j_call: TRBJ1-6; v_call: TRBV7-2; clone_size: once; cdr3_length: 16; cdr3_nt: TGTGCCAGCAGCTTGGGAACCGGGACAGGGAATTCACCCCTCCACTTT; cdr3_aa: CASSLGTGTGNSPLHF
d_call: .; j_call: TRBJ2-7; v_call: TRBV5-5; clone_size: .; cdr3_length: 13; cdr3_nt: TGTGCCAGCAGCGTGCGAGACAACCACGAGCAGTACTTC; cdr3_aa: CASSVRDNHEQYF
d_call: .; j_call: TRBJ2-3; v_call: TRBV12-3/TRBV12-4; clone_size: .; cdr3_length: 12; cdr3_nt: TGTGCCAGCAGTTTCTTTGGGGGTGGGCAGTATTTT; cdr3_aa: CASSFFGGGQYF
d_call: .; j_call: TRBJ1-1; v_call: TRBV25-1; clone_size: .; cdr3_length: 16; cdr3_nt: TGTGCCAGCAGTGATCCCACCGACATACTCAACACTGAAGCTTTCTTT; cdr3_aa: CASSDPTDILNTEAFF
d_call: TRBD1; j_call: TRBJ1-2; v_call: TRBV2; clone_size: .; cdr3_length: 14; cdr3_nt: TGTGCCAGCTTGTTATTTGTTTTGGACAGGGGATTTACCTTC; cdr3_aa: CASLLFVLDRGFTF
d_call: .; j_call: TRBJ2-7; v_call: TRBV4-3; clone_size: .; cdr3_length: 15; cdr3_nt: TGCGCCAGCAGCCAAGATTGGGGTATTTCCTACGAGCAGTACTTC; cdr3_aa: CASSQDWGISYEQYF
d_call: .; j_call: TRBJ1-2; v_call: TRBV25-1; clone_size: .; cdr3_length: 13; cdr3_nt: TGTGCCAGCAGCCAGAACAGTAACTATGGCTACACCTTC; cdr3_aa: CASSQNSNYGYTF
d_call: TRBD1; j_call: TRBJ2-7; v_call: TRBV3-1/TRBV3-2; clone_size: once; cdr3_length: 14; cdr3_nt: TGTGCCAGCAGTCAACAGGGGGCAAGCTACGAGCAGTACTTC; cdr3_aa: CASSQQGASYEQYF
d_call: TRBD2; j_call: TRBJ2-7; v_call: TRBV6-1; clone_size: few; cdr3_length: 24; cdr3_nt: TGTGCCAGCAGTGAATTTAGGGACCATTCCCCCCTTCTTATATTACTAGCGGGATTCTACGAGCAGTACTTC; cdr3_aa: CASSEFRDHSPLLILLAGFYEQYF
d_call: .; j_call: TRBJ1-2; v_call: TRBV28; clone_size: .; cdr3_length: 11; cdr3_nt: TGTGCCAGCAGCCTTTTCTATGGCTACACCTTC; cdr3_aa: CASSLFYGYTF
d_call: TRBD1; j_call: TRBJ1-2; v_call: TRBV16; clone_size: .; cdr3_length: 16; cdr3_nt: TGTGCCAGCAGCCAATCGGGACAGGGCGCGATCTATGGCTACACCTTC; cdr3_aa: CASSQSGQGAIYGYTF
d_call: .; j_call: TRBJ2-7; v_call: TRBV7-2; clone_size: .; cdr3_length: 11; cdr3_nt: TGTGCCAGCAGCTTAGTAACCGGGCGGTACTTC; cdr3_aa: CASSLVTGRYF
d_call: TRBD2; j_call: TRBJ2-3; v_call: TRBV6-6; clone_size: .; cdr3_length: 13; cdr3_nt: TGTGCCACGGTAGCGGGGGGCACAGATACGCAGTATTTT; cdr3_aa: CATVAGGTDTQYF
d_call: TRBD1; j_call: TRBJ1-2; v_call: TRBV7-8; clone_size: .; cdr3_length: 14; cdr3_nt: TGTGCCAGCAGCCCCACCCGGGACAGCTATGGCTACACCTTC; cdr3_aa: CASSPTRDSYGYTF
d_call: TRBD2; j_call: TRBJ2-7; v_call: TRBV28; clone_size: .; cdr3_length: 10; cdr3_nt: TGTGCCGCGGGGGGGAGTCTTAATTACTTC; cdr3_aa: CAAGGSLNYF
d_call: .; j_call: TRBJ2-5; v_call: TRBV4-3; clone_size: .; cdr3_length: 17; cdr3_nt: TGCGCCAGCAGCCAAGACGGTTTGGGAACTAGTAAAGAGACCCAGTACTTC; cdr3_aa: CASSQDGLGTSKETQYF
d_call: .; j_call: TRBJ2-5; v_call: TRBV27; clone_size: .; cdr3_length: 12; cdr3_nt: TGTGCCACCGGGGACTTCCAAGAGACCCAGTACTTC; cdr3_aa: CATGDFQETQYF
d_call: .; j_call: TRBJ2-1; v_call: TRBV29-1; clone_size: .; cdr3_length: 13; cdr3_nt: TGCAGCGCCACAGGGATTATATACAATGAGCAGTTCTTC; cdr3_aa: CSATGIIYNEQFF
d_call: .; j_call: TRBJ2-7; v_call: TRBV5-1; clone_size: .; cdr3_length: 13; cdr3_nt: TGCGCCAGCAGACCCCTAGCGACCGTCGAGCAGTACTTC; cdr3_aa: CASRPLATVEQYF
d_call: TRBD1; j_call: TRBJ1-4; v_call: TRBV29-1; clone_size: .; cdr3_length: 13; cdr3_nt: TGCAGCGTTGAAGAAGGACAGGGGAAAAAACTGTTTTTT; cdr3_aa: CSVEEGQGKKLFF
d_call: TRBD2; j_call: TRBJ2-7; v_call: TRBV30; clone_size: .; cdr3_length: 18; cdr3_nt: TGTGCCTGGAGTCAGACTAGCGGGGGCACCCTCCTCTCGTACGAGCAGTACTTC; cdr3_aa: CAWSQTSGGTLLSYEQYF
d_call: TRBD2; j_call: TRBJ2-7; v_call: TRBV28; clone_size: .; cdr3_length: 14; cdr3_nt: TGTGCCAGCACCAGCGGGAGGCCCGCGTACGAGCAGTACTTC; cdr3_aa: CASTSGRPAYEQYF
d_call: .; j_call: TRBJ1-5; v_call: TRBV4-3; clone_size: once; cdr3_length: 14; cdr3_nt: TGCGCCAGCAGCCCCCAGGAGCGGGATCAGCCCCAGCATTTT; cdr3_aa: CASSPQERDQPQHF
d_call: TRBD1; j_call: TRBJ1-1; v_call: TRBV19; clone_size: .; cdr3_length: 14; cdr3_nt: TGTGCCAGTAGCCAGACAGGGGGAGGAACTGAAGCTTTCTTT; cdr3_aa: CASSQTGGGTEAFF
d_call: .; j_call: TRBJ2-5; v_call: TRBV11-3; clone_size: .; cdr3_length: 12; cdr3_nt: TGTGCCAGCAGCTTAGGGCGGGAGACCCAGTACTTC; cdr3_aa: CASSLGRETQYF
d_call: TRBD1; j_call: TRBJ1-4; v_call: TRBV7-9; clone_size: .; cdr3_length: 15; cdr3_nt: TGTGCCAGCAGCTCCCAGGGGGCTGTGGGTGAAAAACTGTTTTTT; cdr3_aa: CASSSQGAVGEKLFF
d_call: TRBD1; j_call: TRBJ1-2; v_call: TRBV19; clone_size: .; cdr3_length: 15; cdr3_nt: TGTGCCAGTAGTGACGGGACAGGGGGCCATTATGGCTACACCTTC; cdr3_aa: CASSDGTGGHYGYTF